The 12 T cell receptor beta chains in this list originate from one sample, sequenced in a study of beta chain features in type 1 diabetes. Since all of the isolated RNA was reverse transcribed, expressed TCRB transcripts were what got sequenced. Assay used: immunoSEQ multiplex PCR; TCRdb lists only in-frame clones, some missing. The sample yields nearly 700,000 clones, around an eighth seen once. Study-level points and caveats: Shorter TCRB CDR3s, moderately but significantly so, marked every one of the four CD4+ subsets in Type 1 diabetes patients.

These receptors lack a known antigen. The sample comprised naive CD4+ T cells from blood. The receptors were gathered from a man between 18 and 29 years old with type 1 diabetes.

The gene calls are TRBV6-5 and TRBJ1-6; D is unclear. V was cut by 7 bases and J by 5 bases, with 12 bases left in between. The CDR3 spans 14 residues. Germline values: CDR1 MNHEY, CDR2 SVGAGI. CDR3 in amino acids: CASKTQENNSPLHF. As DNA, the CDR3 is TGTGCCAGCAAAACTCAGGAGAATAATTCACCCCTCCACTTT.

The chain uses TRBV7-9 and TRBJ2-3; 8 bases are a match to TRBD1. V lost 0 bases, J lost 6 bases, and 8 bases stayed unmatched. This CDR3 is 16 amino acids long. Germline lookup yields CDR1 SEHNR and CDR2 FQNEAQ (reference sequence). CDR3 nucleotides: TGTGCCAGCAGCTTAGCGGAGGCAGGGGGCAGGGATACGCAGTATTTT. This translates into CASSLAEAGGRDTQYF.

Concerning this clone: Other DNA sequences in the sample encode the same CDR3. The chain links TRBV5-1 to TRBJ1-1; 7 bases are a match to TRBD1. The CDR3 extends over 15 amino acids. Germline trimming cut 0 bases from V and 2 bases from J; bases unmatched to any gene: 4. CDR1 SGHRS and CDR2 YFSETQ come from the germline V gene. The CDR3 coding sequence is TGCGCCAGCAGCTTGGCCGACAGGGCCAACACTGAAGCTTTCTTT. Residues: CASSLADRANTEAFF.

This clone was counted only a few times. Written as DNA, the CDR3 is TGTGCCACCAGCAGGACAGTTCTTGATTCACCCCTCCACTTT. It is translated as CATSRTVLDSPLHF. This chain joins TRBV15 and TRBJ1-6; D is perhaps TRBD1 (5 bases). The germline V gene has CDR1 LNHNV and CDR2 YYDKDF (reference sequence). This CDR3 has 14 amino acids. The V end lost 3 bases, the J end lost 8 bases, and 11 bases lay between the germline ends.

This clone was recorded a few times. As DNA, the CDR3 is TGCGCCAGCAGCCAACCTTCCTCGGACAGATCTAATGAAAAACTGTTTTTT. This encodes CASSQPSSDRSNEKLFF. V gene TRBV4-1 combines with J gene TRBJ1-4, with a possible D match to TRBD1 (6 bases). This CDR3 region has 17 residues. V lost 2 bases and J lost 3, with 16 bases in between. Germline CDR1 reads MGHRA; CDR2 reads YSYEKL.

Only a few counts were recorded for this clone. J is TRBJ1-1 and V is TRBV6-6; no clear D gene. CDR3 length: 13 amino acids. Trimming took 6 bases from V and 3 from J, leaving 11 bases between them. In germline, CDR1 is MNHNY, CDR2 SVGAGI (reference sequence). CDR3 sequence: CASSLYSDTEAFF. The DNA for the CDR3 is TGTGCCAGCAGCTTGTACAGCGACACTGAAGCTTTCTTT.

As to this clone: The same CDR3 is also encoded by other DNA sequences in this sample. The CDR3 loop reads CASSQGSGANVLTF. CDR3 bases: TGTGCCAGCTCTCAAGGATCTGGGGCCAACGTCCTGACTTTC. This rearrangement joins TRBV18 to TRBJ2-6, with unresolved D. V gave up 6 bases and J gave up 1 base, with 7 bases separating them. CDR3 length: 14 residues. The V gene's germline CDR1 is KGHSH and CDR2 LQKENI.

This rearrangement joins TRBV19 to TRBJ1-5; no definite D call. CDR1 is LNHDA, CDR2 SQIVND, per germline (reference sequence). There are 13 residues in the CDR3. V was pared by 3 bases and J by 6 bases, with 9 bases between. The CDR3 spells CASSIEELQPQHF. The CDR3 DNA reads TGTGCCAGTAGTATTGAAGAGCTTCAGCCCCAGCATTTT.

The genes are TRBV28 and TRBJ1-1; the D is unclear. The length of the CDR3 is 9 residues. Looked up from germline, CDR1 is MDHEN and CDR2 is SYDVKM. Trimming shortened V by 8 bases and J by 8 bases, and 6 bases separated the two germline ends. Written as DNA, the CDR3 is TGTGCCAGCTCCGTCGAAGCTTTCTTT. This encodes CASSVEAFF.

This chain uses TRBV19 with TRBJ2-1; the D is unclear. This CDR3 is built from 14 residues. Germline V CDR1 and CDR2: LNHDA, SQIVND (reference sequence). The V end was cut by 7 bases, the J end by 0 bases, with 10 bases between. CDR3 sequence reads: CASMSLGSYNEQFF. The CDR3 DNA reads TGTGCCAGTATGAGCTTGGGCTCCTACAATGAGCAGTTCTTC.

V is TRBV5-6 and J is TRBJ2-5; 8 bases match TRBD1. The germline gives CDR1 SGHDT, CDR2 YYEEEE. The CDR3 extends over 13 amino acids. Trimming took 5 bases from V and 4 from J; bases not matched to a gene: 4. The CDR3 nucleotides are TGTGCCAGCAGTGGACAGGGAAGAGAGACCCAGTACTTC. It codes for CASSGQGRETQYF. The variable domain in full, with the rest retrieved from reference TRBV5-6 and TRBJ2-5, is DAGVTQSPTHLIKTRGQQVTLRCSPKSGHDTVSWYQQALGQGPQFIFQYYEEEERQRGNFPDRFSGHQFPNYSSELNVNALLLGDSALYLCASSGQGRETQYFGPGTRLLVL.

In this sample, this clone turned up a few times. The chain joins TRBV28 to TRBJ2-3; D perhaps matches TRBD2 (6 bases). V lost 5 bases and J lost 5, with 20 bases in between. The CDR3 runs 16 residues. Germline V gives CDR1 MDHEN, CDR2 SYDVKM. The CDR3 loop reads CASSPLSSGVRDTQYF. As DNA, the CDR3 is TGTGCCAGCAGTCCCCTCTCATCGGGGGTGAGAGATACGCAGTATTTT. Based on the CDR3 plus reference TRBV28 and TRBJ2-3, the full variable domain is DVKVTQSSRYLVKRTGEKVFLECVQDMDHENMFWYRQDPGLGLRLIYFSYDVKMKEKGDIPEGYSVSREKKERFSLILESASTNQTSMYLCASSPLSSGVRDTQYFGPGTRLTVL.